This entry concerns a single TCR beta chain. The antigen remains undetermined. The junction does not match germline at one end; this may be a read error. The assay was run at survey level. Original methodology: The detection floor for productive clonotype frequency was 2.59 x 10-5. Using immunoSEQ multiplex PCR, the repertoire was profiled, and TCRdb retains in-frame clones only, with some absent. V and J calls and clone size are those listed in that table; D and trimming were worked out from the DNA. This sample has about 45,000 clones, with 70% to 90% found just once. The CDR3 has 15 amino acids. The germline CDR1 and CDR2 sequences are KGHSH and LQKENI. The sample originates from a study of STAT5B mutations in CD4+ large granular lymphocyte leukemia. Study observations and caveats: CD4-sorted patient repertoires seemed more clonal than healthy CD4+ repertoires. Data were not HLA-matched across samples.

The clonotype was recovered from a human donor in good health. Input material: CD4+ T cells from blood buffy coats. The chain joins TRBV18 to TRBJ1-1; D is undetermined. The CDR3 nucleotides are TGTGCCAGCTCACCACTAATGGAGCTGAACACTGAAGTTTTCTTT. It specifies CASSPLMELNTEVFF.